A single sample gave rise to the 30 T cell receptor beta chains below, sequenced in a study of identical twins. In TCRdb, the 5' RACE reads were re-called with MiXCR into one record per CDR3 protein. The sample shows about 240,000 distinct CDR3 sequences, about 7.5% of them seen only once. The same data also contributed to another study, on yellow fever vaccine responses in identical twins.

What was sequenced was CD8+ T cells sorted from blood. These receptors were collected from a woman aged 18-35 years in good health.

The gene calls are TRBV7-6 and TRBJ1-4; D is unresolved. The germline V and J ends were trimmed by 2 bases and 0 bases, with 4 bases remaining between them. This CDR3 has 14 residues. Germline CDR1 SGHVS, CDR2 FNYEAQ. CDR3 in amino acids: CASSLTSTNEKLFF. The CDR3 region has the DNA TGTGCCAGCAGCTTAACGTCAACTAATGAAAAACTGTTTTTT.

The rearrangement joins TRBV5-4 to TRBJ2-2; possibly TRBD1 for D (5 bases). Germline V gives CDR1 SGHNT, CDR2 YYREEE (reference sequence). This CDR3 region has 17 residues. V was shortened by 4 bases and J by 0 bases, with 16 bases between the two germline ends. The chain's CDR3 is CASSPLPQGTNTGELFF. Here the CDR3 DNA reads TGTGCCAGCAGCCCTCTCCCTCAGGGTACGAACACCGGGGAGCTGTTTTTT.

This clonotype has ten or more counts. The chain joins TRBV24-1 to TRBJ2-1, with 7 bases aligning to TRBD2. The CDR3 loop spans 15 amino acids. V gave up 9 bases and J gave up 0 bases; unmatched junction bases: 7. The germline gives CDR1 KGHDR, CDR2 SFDVKD. The CDR3 protein is CATGLADYSYNEQFF. The CDR3 DNA sequence: TGTGCCACCGGGCTAGCGGATTACTCCTACAATGAGCAGTTCTTC.

In regard to this clonotype: This clone may be a read error of a much larger clone one base away. This chain uses TRBV3-1 with TRBJ2-1, with D hard to call. Germline values: CDR1 LGHDT, CDR2 YNNKEL (reference sequence). CDR3 length: 12 amino acids. The CDR3 DNA sequence: TGTGGCAGCAGCCGGGCCTACAATGAGCAGTTCTTC. Translated: CGSSRAYNEQFF.

This clonotype was seen at least ten times. This sequence joins TRBV6-1 and TRBJ2-1; 9 bases line up with TRBD2. The length of the CDR3 is 15 residues. Looked up from germline, CDR1 is MNHNS and CDR2 is SASEGT. With 7 bases clipped from V and 1 base from J, the junction kept 5 bases outside the gene matches. In DNA form, the CDR3 reads TGTGCCAGCATCCCTCTAGCGGGGTCCTACAATGAGCAGTTCTTC. The encoded protein is CASIPLAGSYNEQFF.

The rearrangement uses TRBV27 and TRBJ2-7, with TRBD2 matching 8 bases. The germline V gene has CDR1 MNHEY and CDR2 SMNVEV (reference sequence). CDR3 length: 16 residues. After removal of 3 bases from V and 0 bases from J, the junction contained 7 bases not matched to a gene. The CDR3 sequence: CASSLRAGANSYEQYF. The CDR3 DNA is TGTGCCAGCAGTTTGAGAGCGGGAGCCAACTCCTACGAGCAGTACTTC.

This clonotype came up many times. The V call is TRBV12-3 or TRBV12-4, the J call TRBJ2-5; maybe TRBD2 (6 bases). The length of the CDR3 is 14 residues. Trimming left V 3 bases short and J 2 bases short, with 10 bases between. CDR3 sequence reads: CASSFLAKQETQYF. CDR3 sequence (DNA): TGTGCCAGCAGTTTTCTAGCGAAACAAGAGACCCAGTACTTC.

The chain joins TRBV2 to TRBJ2-1; the match to TRBD2 covers 10 bases. The ends lost 4 bases at V and 1 base at J; junction bases unmatched: 7. CDR3 length: 17 residues. Germline-derived CDR1 and CDR2 are SNHLY and FYNNEI. Here the CDR3 reads CASSVLAGFGSYNEQFF. As DNA, the CDR3 is TGTGCCAGCAGTGTACTAGCGGGATTTGGGTCCTACAATGAGCAGTTCTTC.

This clonotype has at least ten counts. This chain uses TRBV24-1 with TRBJ2-6; D not certain. V lost 5 bases and J lost 5, with 12 bases in between. Germline V gene lookup returns CDR1 KGHDR and CDR2 SFDVKD. This CDR3 has 15 residues. CDR3 region: CATSASRDRANVLTF. CDR3 DNA: TGTGCCACCAGTGCCTCCCGAGATCGGGCCAACGTCCTGACTTTC.

This clonotype was counted between two and nine times. The genes are TRBV25-1 and TRBJ2-2; D is perhaps TRBD1 or TRBD2 (5 bases each). The CDR3 runs to 16 residues. Per the germline V gene, CDR1 is MGHDK and CDR2 is SYGVNS. The V and J ends lost 4 bases and 5 bases respectively, with 17 bases between them. The CDR3 loop reads CASSGPPGRWTGELFF. The CDR3 DNA reads TGTGCCAGCAGTGGACCTCCGGGGCGGTGGACCGGGGAGCTGTTTTTT.

This clonotype was detected ten times or more. The CDR3, as DNA: TGCAGCGGGACACTAGCGGGAGAGATCGGCGGGGAGCTGTTTTTT. Its translation is CSGTLAGEIGGELFF. This sequence joins TRBV29-1 and TRBJ2-2; 11 bases map to TRBD2. The V segment lost 7 bases and the J segment 7 bases; nucleotides outside the gene matches: 11. Germline V gives CDR1 SQVTM, CDR2 ANQGSEA. The CDR3 spans 15 residues.

As DNA, the CDR3 is TGTGCAAGTCGCTTAGGCCAGGGACCGAGCCTTCCCTACGAGCAGTACGTC. Translation: CASRLGQGPSLPYEQYV. This chain links TRBV12-2 with TRBJ2-7; the D call of TRBD1 is as the table states it, not checked on the DNA. TRBV12-2 is annotated as a pseudogene. There are 17 residues in the CDR3.

In this sample, this clonotype turned up a few times. This chain uses TRBV2 with TRBJ2-3; D remains unclear. The CDR3 is made up of 12 amino acids. The V gene lost 2 bases and the J gene lost 8 bases, with 8 bases spanning the gap. Germline-derived CDR1 and CDR2 are SNHLY and FYNNEI. The CDR3 loop reads CASSESLSTQYF. CDR3 nucleotide sequence: TGTGCCAGCAGTGAAAGTTTGAGTACGCAGTATTTT.

This clonotype was observed a few times. The chain uses TRBV3-1 and TRBJ1-1; TRBD1 matches 7 bases. The CDR3 consists of 14 residues. Germline CDR1 LGHDT, CDR2 YNNKEL (reference sequence). J lost 1 base, V lost 2 bases, and 1 base had no gene match. The CDR3 reads CASSQTGANTEAFF. CDR3 nucleotides: TGTGCCAGCAGCCAAACAGGGGCGAACACTGAAGCTTTCTTT.

This clonotype was detected only a few times. V is TRBV5-1 and J is TRBJ1-5; the D is unclear. Trimming removed 5 bases from V and 2 bases from J, with 11 bases in between. The V gene's germline CDR1 is SGHRS and CDR2 YFSETQ. The CDR3 is made up of 14 amino acids. Here the CDR3 reads CASSHTSGNQPQHF. The CDR3 DNA follows: TGCGCCAGCAGTCATACTTCTGGCAATCAGCCCCAGCATTTT.

This clonotype has just a few counts. The chain combines TRBV20-1 with TRBJ2-7; tentative D call: TRBD2 (6 bases). Trimming left V 4 bases short and J 0 bases short, with 13 bases between. CDR1 is DFQATT, CDR2 SNEGSKA, per germline (reference sequence). This CDR3 spans 14 amino acids. CDR3 in amino acids: CSAKTSWGSYEQYV. The CDR3 nucleotides are TGCAGTGCTAAAACTAGCTGGGGCTCCTACGAGCAGTACGTC.

This clonotype was counted between two and nine times. CDR3 sequence (DNA): TGTGCCAGCAGTTTAGCCACTTGGGACGGCTACACCTTC. Translated: CASSLATWDGYTF. The chain couples TRBV12-3 or TRBV12-4 to TRBJ1-2, with a weak D call TRBD1 (5 bases). With 0 bases removed from V and 8 bases from J, the gap between germline ends came to 10 bases. The CDR3 is made up of 13 amino acids.

This clonotype showed up just a few times. J is TRBJ1-2 and V is TRBV4-1, with no clear D. This CDR3 has 16 residues. Germline CDR1 and CDR2: MGHRA and YSYEKL. V lost 0 bases and J 4 bases, leaving 15 bases between the germline ends. CDR3 region: CASSQDLEVLGYGYTF. CDR3 nucleotide sequence: TGCGCCAGCAGCCAAGATTTGGAGGTGCTCGGCTATGGCTACACCTTC.

As to this clonotype: A much larger clone sits a single nucleotide away, making a read error possible. The V call is TRBV4-2, the J call TRBJ2-1; no reliable D call. Germline V gene data show CDR1 as LGHNA and CDR2 as YNFKEQ. This CDR3 is 12 amino acids long. For the CDR3, the DNA is TGTGCCAGCAGCCAAAATTACAATGAGCTGTTCTTC. Translation gives CASSQNYNELFF.

This clonotype appeared many times. The chain uses TRBV6-5 and TRBJ2-1; D is unresolved. CDR1 is MNHEY and CDR2 is SVGAGI in the germline V gene. This CDR3 contains 14 residues. Trimming shortened V by 2 bases and J by 3 bases, and 8 bases separated the two germline ends. This CDR3 reads CASSYGLSYNEQFF. CDR3 sequence (DNA): TGTGCCAGCAGTTACGGGCTCAGCTACAATGAGCAGTTCTTC.

V gene TRBV12-3 or TRBV12-4 combines with J gene TRBJ2-1; 7 positions agree with TRBD2. This CDR3 contains 15 residues. The junction had 2 bases not matched to a gene; V was cut back by 3 bases and J by 0 bases. The CDR3 region has the DNA TGTGCCAGCAGTTTGGGAGGGCACTCCTACAATGAGCAGTTCTTC. Encoded protein: CASSLGGHSYNEQFF.

In this sample, this clonotype turned up a few times. The V call is TRBV6-1, the J call TRBJ2-2; D is perhaps TRBD2 (5 bases). Looked up from germline, CDR1 is MNHNS and CDR2 is SASEGT. CDR3 length: 14 residues. V was pared by 7 bases and J by 5 bases, with 14 bases between. The DNA of the CDR3 is TGTGCCAGCAATGGTCGAGGGCCTACCGGGGAGCTGTTTTTT. Encoded protein: CASNGRGPTGELFF.

The rearrangement links TRBV7-6 to TRBJ2-3; 8 nucleotides agree with TRBD2. J was trimmed by 2 bases and V by 5 bases; bases with no gene match: 6. The CDR3 runs 15 residues. Germline values: CDR1 SGHVS, CDR2 FNYEAQ. The CDR3 DNA is TGTGCCAGCAGCCATAGCGGGGCAGACACAGATACGCAGTATTTT. It codes for CASSHSGADTDTQYF.

CDR3 DNA: TGTGCCAGCAGCCCACGACTAGCGGGCGACGAGCAGTACTTC. Translated: CASSPRLAGDEQYF. The chain recombines TRBV9 with TRBJ2-7, with 10 bases lining up with TRBD2. The germline V gene has CDR1 SGDLS and CDR2 YYNGEE. The CDR3 loop spans 14 amino acids. V was pared by 4 bases and J by 5 bases, with 6 bases of the junction left unmatched.

The V call is TRBV11-1, the J call TRBJ2-1; 7 bases line up with TRBD2. The CDR3 runs to 19 residues. Germline V gene lookup returns CDR1 SGHAT and CDR2 FQDESV (reference sequence). The junction had 17 bases not matched to a gene; V was cut back by 2 bases and J by 4 bases. CDR3 sequence: CASSLKREDSSDPYNEQFF. The DNA for the CDR3 is TGTGCCAGCAGCTTAAAACGGGAGGACTCATCCGATCCTTACAATGAGCAGTTCTTC. The entire variable domain, with the rest obtained from reference TRBV11-1 and TRBJ2-1, is as follows: EAEVAQSPRYKITEKSQAVAFWCDPISGHATLYWYRQILGQGPELLVQFQDESVVDDSQLPKDRFSAERLKGVDSTLKIQPAELGDSAMYLCASSLKREDSSDPYNEQFFGPGTRLTVL.

This clonotype showed up many times. The rearrangement links TRBV6-4 to TRBJ2-1, with 10 positions matching TRBD1. Germline trimming cut 3 bases from V and 5 bases from J; bases unmatched to any gene: 4. Germline CDR1 reads MRHNA; CDR2 reads SNTAGT. The CDR3 is 15 residues long. The CDR3 region is CASSEGTGDNNEQFF. CDR3 bases: TGTGCCAGCAGTGAAGGGACAGGGGACAACAATGAGCAGTTCTTC.

This chain connects TRBV7-6 to TRBJ2-1; 7 bases are a match to TRBD2. The CDR3 length is 17 residues. V was pared by 5 bases and J by 1 base, with 11 bases of the junction left unmatched. Germline V CDR1 and CDR2: SGHVS, FNYEAQ. The CDR3 protein is CASSPPRGGRSYNEQFF. DNA of the CDR3: TGTGCCAGCAGCCCCCCCCGCGGGGGTCGGTCCTACAATGAGCAGTTCTTC.

At least ten counts were recorded for this clonotype. The V call is TRBV12-3 or TRBV12-4, the J call TRBJ1-6, with a tentative D call TRBD1 (5 bases). The CDR3 runs to 14 residues. V dropped 3 bases and J dropped 6 bases, with 9 bases sitting between them. The CDR3 sequence: CASSLKGFNSPLHF. The CDR3 region has the DNA TGTGCCAGCAGTTTGAAGGGGTTTAATTCACCCCTCCACTTT.

This clonotype was counted between two and nine times. V gene TRBV5-1 combines with J gene TRBJ2-7; 7 bases are a match to TRBD2. This CDR3 comprises 16 residues. Germline-derived CDR1 and CDR2 are SGHRS and YFSETQ. The junction had 8 bases not matched to a gene; V was cut back by 2 bases and J by 0 bases. The CDR3 DNA reads TGCGCCAGCAGCTTTGCTAGCGGAATCAGCTCCTACGAGCAGTACTTC. Its translation is CASSFASGISSYEQYF.

In this sample, this clonotype turned up many times. The V gene is TRBV21-1, the J gene TRBJ2-5; the tabulated D call, TRBD1, remains unverified against the DNA. TRBV21-1 has pseudogene status. The CDR3 spans 12 residues. The CDR3 reads CALQETQETQYF. The CDR3 DNA sequence: TGTGCCTTACAGGAGACACAAGAGACCCAGTACTTC.